The sequence of this T cell receptor (beta chain) was determined in a study of blood T cell repertoires in COVID-19. Study-wide background: From T cells, B-cell-depleted T cells, or PBMCs came the material, which was cDNA or gDNA.

Repertoires were generated with immunoSEQ multiplex PCR, while TCRdb's copy carries only in-frame clones and drops some. The sample records about 250,000 clones, over 65% being singletons. V dropped 1 base and J dropped 6 bases, with 17 bases sitting between them. The CDR3 length is 16 residues. Germline CDR1 SGHRS, CDR2 YFSETQ. Input material: peripheral blood. This receptor was obtained from a woman older than 75 with acute or convalescent COVID-19. The gene calls are TRBV5-1 and TRBJ2-1; a weak D match, TRBD2 (5 bases). CDR3 sequence: CASSLTSLVPSNEQFF. As DNA, the CDR3 is TGCGCCAGCAGCTTGACTAGTTTGGTCCCCTCCAATGAGCAGTTCTTC.